Listed here are 22 T cell receptor beta chains from one sample, sequenced in a study of neurological immune-mediated disorders. TCRdb reprocessed the 5' RACE reads with MiXCR, giving one entry per CDR3 protein. The sample shows around 30,000 distinct CDR3 sequences, 4.6% of them seen only once. Material: PBMCs. The receptors shown here come from a man aged 18-30 years in good health.

At least ten counts were recorded for this clonotype. Written as DNA, the CDR3 is TGTGCCAGCAGGCGACCCGGGACCGAATACAATGAGCAGTTCTTC. It translates to CASRRPGTEYNEQFF. The chain recombines TRBV7-2 with TRBJ2-1; TRBD1 or TRBD2 may be the D gene (5 bases each). There are 15 residues in the CDR3. CDR1 is SGHTA, CDR2 FQGNSA, per germline. The V gene lost 6 bases and the J gene lost 4 bases, with 16 bases spanning the gap.

The table lists this clonotype with many counts. The V and J genes are TRBV10-3 and TRBJ1-2, with a weak D call TRBD1 (6 bases). The CDR3 sequence is 14 residues long. CDR1 ENHRY and CDR2 SYGVKD come from the germline V gene. The V end lost 4 bases, the J end lost 9 bases, and 18 bases lay between the germline ends. This CDR3 is CAISGNRQADRYTF. The CDR3 region has the DNA TGTGCCATCAGTGGCAATCGACAGGCGGATCGCTACACCTTC.

This clonotype was recorded a few times. The gene calls are TRBV7-6 and TRBJ2-2; D gene ambiguous. The CDR3 loop spans 15 amino acids. V lost 1 base and J lost 6, with 12 bases in between. Germline loops: CDR1 SGHVS, CDR2 FNYEAQ. The CDR3 sequence: CASSLVSPSPGELFF. The CDR3 DNA follows: TGTGCCAGCAGCTTAGTAAGCCCCAGCCCCGGGGAGCTGTTTTTT.

The sample holds many counts of this clonotype. The rearrangement links TRBV6-2 or TRBV6-3 to TRBJ2-7; tentative D call: TRBD1 (8 bases). Trimming removed 1 base from V and 5 bases from J, with 21 bases in between. Per germline, CDR1 MNHEY and CDR2 SVGEGT. The CDR3 loop spans 17 amino acids. CDR3 residues: CASSYLNRGDRRNEQYF. CDR3 in DNA: TGTGCCAGCAGTTACTTAAACCGGGGGGACAGGCGGAACGAGCAGTACTTC.

The genes are TRBV7-2 and TRBJ2-7; maybe TRBD2 (5 bases). The V gene lost 1 base and the J gene lost 0 bases, with 10 bases spanning the gap. CDR3 length: 15 residues. The germline V gene encodes CDR1 SGHTA and CDR2 FQGNSA. The CDR3 loop is CASSLVGRSSYEQYF. The CDR3 DNA is TGTGCCAGCAGCTTAGTTGGGAGAAGCTCCTACGAGCAGTACTTC.

This clonotype was seen at least ten times. J is TRBJ2-7 and V is TRBV20-1, with TRBD2 matching 12 bases. CDR1 DFQATT and CDR2 SNEGSKA come from the germline V gene (reference sequence). The CDR3 loop spans 14 amino acids. The ends lost 5 bases at V and 6 bases at J; junction bases unmatched: 8. In DNA form, the CDR3 reads TGCAGTGCTGGTACTAGCGGGGGGCGGTCCGAGCAGTACTTC. It translates to CSAGTSGGRSEQYF.

Ten or more counts support this clonotype. The chain links TRBV18 to TRBJ2-7; D gene ambiguous. The V gene's germline CDR1 is KGHSH and CDR2 LQKENI. V dropped 3 bases and J dropped 6 bases, with 12 bases sitting between them. The CDR3 is 13 amino acids. The CDR3 nucleotides read TGTGCCAGCTCACCGTCAGGTCCCTTCGAGCAGTACTTC. Its protein product is CASSPSGPFEQYF.

This clonotype was seen many times. The V call is TRBV5-1, the J call TRBJ1-2, with D possibly matching TRBD1 (6 bases). Per the germline V gene, CDR1 is SGHRS and CDR2 is YFSETQ. Trimming took 2 bases from V and 8 from J, leaving 10 bases between them. There are 12 residues in the CDR3. In DNA, the CDR3 is TGCGCCAGCAGCTTATCAGGGGACGGCTACACCTTC. It yields the protein CASSLSGDGYTF.

This clonotype was observed at least ten times. The rearrangement links TRBV20-1 to TRBJ2-7; TRBD1 agrees at 9 bases. This CDR3 is built from 14 residues. Germline V gene sequence: CDR1 DFQATT, CDR2 SNEGSKA (reference sequence). Trimming at V came to 3 bases and at J to 6 bases, leaving 9 bases not matched to a gene. CDR3 amino acids: CSASRTGAPGEQYF. The CDR3 DNA is TGCAGTGCTAGCAGGACAGGGGCGCCCGGCGAGCAGTACTTC.

The sample holds many counts of this clonotype. This chain joins TRBV5-1 and TRBJ2-5; TRBD2 aligns across 9 bases. Germline loops: CDR1 SGHRS, CDR2 YFSETQ. V lost 6 bases to trimming and J lost 1 base; unmatched junction nucleotides: 4. The CDR3 is 14 amino acids. The CDR3 sequence: CASMVGLAQETQYF. The CDR3 nucleotides read TGCGCCAGCATGGTGGGACTAGCCCAAGAGACCCAGTACTTC.

This clonotype has ten or more counts. The gene calls are TRBV12-3 or TRBV12-4 and TRBJ2-3, with TRBD1 matching over 7 bases. This CDR3 is 12 amino acids long. The V segment lost 6 bases and the J segment 5 bases; nucleotides outside the gene matches: 2. This CDR3 reads CASRRTGDTQYF. Written as DNA, the CDR3 is TGTGCCAGCAGGCGGACAGGAGATACGCAGTATTTT.

This clonotype was detected ten times or more. The chain couples TRBV20-1 to TRBJ2-4, with D unclear. The V gene's germline CDR1 is DFQATT and CDR2 SNEGSKA (reference sequence). The CDR3 runs 19 residues. Between the trimmed V and J ends, which lost 5 bases and 1 base, there was a span of 27 bases. CDR3 sequence reads: CSAPLSSVGLTSAKNIQYF. For the CDR3, the DNA is TGCAGTGCTCCCCTCTCAAGCGTCGGTCTTACATCGGCCAAAAACATTCAGTACTTC.

The rearrangement uses TRBV5-5 and TRBJ2-3, with a possible D match to TRBD2 (5 bases). CDR1 SGHKS and CDR2 YYEKEE come from the germline V gene (reference sequence). The CDR3 is 16 residues long. V gave up 0 bases and J gave up 3 bases, with 14 bases separating them. CDR3 nucleotide sequence: TGTGCCAGCAGCTTGGAGCCAACTCGACTAACAGATACGCAGTATTTT. It specifies CASSLEPTRLTDTQYF. Looking up the rest from reference TRBV5-5 and TRBJ2-3 gives the full variable domain: DAGVTQSPTHLIKTRGQQVTLRCSPISGHKSVSWYQQVLGQGPQFIFQYYEKEERGRGNFPDRFSARQFPNYSSELNVNALLLGDSALYLCASSLEPTRLTDTQYFGPGTRLTVL.

This clonotype was picked up many times. The gene calls are TRBV29-1 and TRBJ2-3, with D unclear. The germline V gene encodes CDR1 SQVTM and CDR2 ANQGSEA. Trimming took off 4 bases at V and 9 bases at J, with 11 bases between the two ends. The CDR3 is made up of 11 amino acids. In nucleotides, the CDR3 is TGCAGCGTTGTTTCAGTGGAAACGCAGTATTTT. Translating gives CSVVSVETQYF.

This clonotype showed up many times. The chain couples TRBV6-5 to TRBJ2-2; 8 bases match TRBD2. Germline CDR1 MNHEY, CDR2 SVGAGI. This CDR3 has 16 amino acids. The ends lost 2 bases at V and 8 bases at J; junction bases unmatched: 10. The CDR3 DNA is TGTGCCAGCAGTTACAGTTCCGGGCTAGCGGGTGGGGAGCTGTTTTTT. This gives the protein CASSYSSGLAGGELFF.

This clonotype was recorded many times. The chain combines TRBV20-1 with TRBJ2-3; weak D call: TRBD2 (7 bases). V lost 1 base to trimming and J lost 2 bases, with 10 bases between them. Germline CDR1 is DFQATT and CDR2 is SNEGSKA (reference sequence). This CDR3 spans 14 amino acids. The CDR3 loop reads CSARVGGPTDTQYF. The DNA for the CDR3 is TGCAGTGCTAGAGTCGGGGGGCCCACAGATACGCAGTATTTT.

The V gene is TRBV28, the J gene TRBJ2-3; D is unresolved. The CDR3 spans 13 residues. CDR1 and CDR2 (germline): MDHEN, SYDVKM. Trimming took off 6 bases at V and 0 bases at J, with 7 bases between the two ends. The CDR3 region has the DNA TGTGCCAGCAGACGAACTAGCACAGATACGCAGTATTTT. Translated: CASRRTSTDTQYF.

Many counts were recorded for this clonotype. This chain links TRBV6-5 with TRBJ2-1; possibly TRBD1 for D (5 bases). Germline lookup yields CDR1 MNHEY and CDR2 SVGAGI. This CDR3 has 15 residues. V lost 2 bases and J lost 8, with 16 bases in between. The CDR3 nucleotides are TGTGCCAGCAGTTACGGGCAGGGAAGCGAGGATGAGCAGTTCTTC. It yields the protein CASSYGQGSEDEQFF.

Many counts were recorded for this clonotype. The chain has TRBV20-1 and TRBJ2-3; D uncertain. V was shortened by 6 bases and J by 5 bases, with 18 bases between the two germline ends. The germline V gene has CDR1 DFQATT and CDR2 SNEGSKA (reference sequence). The length of the CDR3 is 14 residues. The CDR3 DNA is TGCAGTGCCAACCGCGACTTTAAGAGAGATACGCAGTATTTT. Its translation: CSANRDFKRDTQYF.

The table lists this clonotype with many counts. DNA for the CDR3: TGTGCCAGCAGCCAAACCACCGGGACCCGAAATTCACCCCTCCACTTT. Residues: CASSQTTGTRNSPLHF. The chain combines TRBV14 with TRBJ1-6; maybe TRBD1 (5 bases). In germline, CDR1 is SGHDN, CDR2 FVKESK. V shed 2 bases and J shed 7 bases, with 15 bases lying between them. The CDR3 contains 16 residues.

This clonotype was counted at least ten times. The rearrangement uses TRBV5-1 and TRBJ2-3; 10 bases line up with TRBD2. CDR3 length: 16 residues. Germline-derived CDR1 and CDR2 are SGHRS and YFSETQ. The trim removed 4 bases at V and 3 bases at J, leaving 8 bases unmatched. The CDR3 DNA sequence: TGCGCCAGCAGCCCAAGTTGGACTAGCGGAACAGATACGCAGTATTTT. Protein: CASSPSWTSGTDTQYF.

This clonotype was seen ten or more times. This rearrangement joins TRBV19 to TRBJ1-1; no clear D. The CDR3 spans 13 residues. The germline CDR1 and CDR2 sequences are LNHDA and SQIVND (reference sequence). Trimming took 7 bases from V and 5 from J, leaving 14 bases between them. The CDR3 DNA sequence: TGTGCCAGTACTGAGATGGTAGGGACTGAAGCTTTCTTT. It yields the protein CASTEMVGTEAFF. The variable domain in full, with the rest retrieved from reference TRBV19 and TRBJ1-1, is DGGITQSPKYLFRKEGQNVTLSCEQNLNHDAMYWYRQDPGQGLRLIYYSQIVNDFQKGDIAEGYSVSREKKESFPLTVTSAQKNPTAFYLCASTEMVGTEAFFGQGTRLTVV.